The source of this T cell receptor (beta chain) is a study of blood T cells in healthy people across ages. The CDR3 has 14 residues. Trimming stripped 1 base from V and 5 bases from J, with 12 bases between. Germline V CDR1 and CDR2: MNHEY, SMNVEV (reference sequence). They isolated at least 6 million PBMCs from each sample. Extracted total RNA amounted to at least 5.5 micrograms for each sample. A second about 7 to 11 cycle PCR used barcoded and J-beta primers. In TCRdb, the 5' RACE reads were re-called with MiXCR into one record per CDR3 protein. The sample yields around 1,800,000 distinct CDR3 sequences, approximately 40% seen once.

Sequenced sample: blood. The chain employs TRBV27 and TRBJ2-7, with D perhaps TRBD2 (7 bases). The receptor was derived from a human donor in good health. The CDR3 sequence is CASSLFGGQDEQYF. The CDR3 DNA sequence: TGTGCCAGCAGTTTATTCGGGGGGCAAGACGAGCAGTACTTC.